This paragraph covers one T cell receptor (beta chain) sequence. Its antigen is not known. The CDR3 sequence is 14 residues long. The V end was cut by 1 base, the J end by 2 bases, with 8 bases between. Per germline, CDR1 SGDLS and CDR2 YYNGEE. This entry comes from a study of T cell clonotyping in hematopoietic cell transplantation. Profiled with immunoSEQ multiplex PCR; TCRdb holds only in-frame clones, not every one. The sample contains 15,000 to 20,000 clones, less than 80% of which appear only once. Study-level findings and limits: CD4 and CD8 repertoire contributions could not be separated without sorting.

The rearrangement uses TRBV9 and TRBJ2-3; D perhaps matches TRBD1 (5 bases). The sample consisted of peripheral blood mononuclear cells. This sequence was found in a woman aged 60 to 75 in good health. Some clones in this sample may be carry-over from other donors' samples. The CDR3 protein is CASSVMGPTDTQYF. The CDR3 DNA follows: TGTGCCAGCAGCGTAATGGGGCCCACAGATACGCAGTATTTT.